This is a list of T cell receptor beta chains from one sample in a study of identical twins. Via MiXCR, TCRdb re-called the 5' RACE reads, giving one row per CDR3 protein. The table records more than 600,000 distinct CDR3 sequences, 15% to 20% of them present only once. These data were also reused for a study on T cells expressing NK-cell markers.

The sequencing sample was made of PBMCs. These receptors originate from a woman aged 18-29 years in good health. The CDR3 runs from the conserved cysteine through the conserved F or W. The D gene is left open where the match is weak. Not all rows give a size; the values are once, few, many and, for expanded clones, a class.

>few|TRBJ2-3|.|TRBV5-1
CASSIGQSTDTQYF
TGCGCCAGCAGTATTGGACAGAGCACAGATACGCAGTATTTT
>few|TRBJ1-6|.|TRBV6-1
CASRRQSSYNSPLHF
TGTGCCAGCCGACGCCAGAGCTCCTATAATTCACCCCTCCACTTT
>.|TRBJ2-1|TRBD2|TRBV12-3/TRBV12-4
CASNLLAGGPTEQFF
TGTGCCAGCAACCTACTAGCGGGGGGGCCCACTGAGCAGTTCTTC
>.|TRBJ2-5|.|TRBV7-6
CASSLGTETQYF
TGTGCCAGCAGCCTCGGAACCGAGACCCAGTACTTC
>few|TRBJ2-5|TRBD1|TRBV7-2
CASSASTGGETQYF
TGTGCCAGCAGCGCCTCCACAGGGGGAGAGACCCAGTACTTC
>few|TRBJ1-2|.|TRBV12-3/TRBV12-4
CASSFGWAQGLEGYTF
TGTGCCAGCAGTTTCGGGTGGGCCCAGGGTTTGGAAGGCTACACCTTC
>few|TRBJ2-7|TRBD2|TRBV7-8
CASSLVIGGTEQYF
TGTGCCAGCAGCTTAGTTATCGGGGGGACCGAGCAGTACTTC
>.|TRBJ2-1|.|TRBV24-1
CATSAPHGNEQFF
TGTGCCACCAGTGCCCCCCATGGGAATGAGCAGTTCTTC
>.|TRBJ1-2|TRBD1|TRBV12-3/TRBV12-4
CASSPGDSIFPGYTF
TGTGCCAGCAGCCCAGGGGACAGTATTTTCCCTGGCTACACCTTC
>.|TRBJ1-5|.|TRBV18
CASSKGGPSNQPQHF
TGTGCCAGCTCGAAGGGGGGACCTAGCAATCAGCCCCAGCATTTT